The rows below give T cell receptor beta chains drawn from one sample of a study of blood T cell repertoires in COVID-19. Profiling relied on immunoSEQ multiplex PCR, and the TCRdb table lists in-frame clones only, not all of them. This table holds tens of thousands of clones, 85% found once. The source material was peripheral blood. These receptors came from a human donor in a cohort sampled during active COVID-19. Both conserved end residues are trimmed from each CDR3. The order of the fields is J gene, D gene, V gene, clone size, CDR3 protein. D genes are given only for firm matches. Clone size is stated in some rows and not others, as once, few, many or a class when expanded.

TRBJ1-2 | TRBD1 | TRBV19 | - | ASSIDPLRTGSYGYT
TRBJ1-2 | - | TRBV4-3 | - | ASSPPGAGHYGYT
TRBJ2-7 | - | TRBV19 | once | ASSPQTGSYEQY
TRBJ1-1 | TRBD1 | TRBV12-5 | - | ASGLVQGEATEAF
TRBJ2-1 | - | TRBV18 | - | ASSLWQRSSYNEQF
TRBJ1-1 | TRBD1 | TRBV4-3 | - | ASARDREARQAF
TRBJ1-1 | - | TRBV6-5 | few | ASREGISRDTEAF
TRBJ2-7 | - | TRBV11-2 | - | ASSLGSAYEQY
TRBJ1-5 | - | TRBV27 | - | ASSTQQPHSNQPQH
TRBJ1-6 | - | TRBV5-5 | - | ASSSPRGGRDNSPLH
TRBJ2-1 | TRBD2 | TRBV11-1 | - | ASSSGSGNEQF
TRBJ2-1 | TRBD2 | TRBV4-3 | - | ASSYRLAGGEYNEQF
TRBJ2-1 | TRBD1 | TRBV6-2/TRBV6-3 | - | ASSYSRDRGYNEQF
TRBJ2-7 | - | TRBV5-4 | few | ASSLGTGPSYEQY
TRBJ2-5 | - | TRBV24-1 | - | ATSDSFKGKRETQY
TRBJ2-7 | - | TRBV5-1 | - | ASSLHHSYEQY
TRBJ1-2 | - | TRBV6-2/TRBV6-3 | once | ASSYASGLWNGYT
TRBJ2-2 | TRBD1 | TRBV5-6 | - | ASSLQGARTGELF
TRBJ1-5 | TRBD1 | TRBV4-3 | - | ASSHLYRDRERPQH
TRBJ2-1 | TRBD2 | TRBV7-9 | - | ASSLGTSGEQF
TRBJ2-3 | TRBD1 | TRBV27 | - | ASSAIGGTGKFTDTQY
TRBJ2-2 | TRBD2 | TRBV9 | - | ASVAGAANTGELF
TRBJ2-1 | TRBD2 | TRBV2 | - | ASIETSASYNEQF
TRBJ2-2 | TRBD2 | TRBV7-2 | - | ASSLARLAGGAGELF
TRBJ2-7 | TRBD2 | TRBV5-1 | - | ASSFSLLAGGPDEQY
TRBJ2-7 | - | TRBV27 | - | ASSPTKQGSEQY
TRBJ1-3 | - | TRBV28 | - | ASSSSGTGNTIY
TRBJ2-5 | TRBD2 | TRBV28 | - | ASSPGTTRYQETQY
TRBJ1-5 | TRBD1 | TRBV19 | - | ASTSTGTGNQPQH
TRBJ2-3 | TRBD2 | TRBV9 | - | ASSELAGGGTDTQY
TRBJ1-4 | TRBD1 | TRBV28 | - | ASREGQVVEKLF
TRBJ2-3 | TRBD2 | TRBV3-1/TRBV3-2 | - | ASSPRLAGDSDTQY
TRBJ2-1 | TRBD2 | TRBV7-8 | - | ASTPFRTSGRLYEQF
TRBJ1-3 | - | TRBV4-1 | - | ASSQDRGTAGNTIY
TRBJ1-2 | TRBD1 | TRBV3-1/TRBV3-2 | - | ASSQVPGQNYGYT
TRBJ2-3 | TRBD2 | TRBV4-3 | - | ASSQDGRGTDTQY
TRBJ2-7 | - | TRBV5-1 | - | ASSPRGREEGEQY
TRBJ2-3 | - | TRBV7-9 | - | ASSWDTSTDTQY
TRBJ1-2 | - | TRBV27 | - | ASSLKQGSYGYT
TRBJ2-1 | TRBD1 | TRBV5-1 | - | ASSFDRGIEQF
TRBJ2-1 | - | TRBV18 | - | ASSRLEDEQF
TRBJ2-7 | - | TRBV28 | - | ASSPHYEQY
TRBJ2-7 | TRBD1 | TRBV5-1 | - | ASSDIPGQSSYEQY
TRBJ1-1 | - | TRBV9 | - | ASSVGQGNTEAF
TRBJ2-6 | - | TRBV5-4 | - | ASSSRDSGANVLT
TRBJ1-2 | - | TRBV19 | - | ASSMRSAYT
TRBJ2-2 | TRBD2 | TRBV6-5 | - | ASRASGLAAGELF
TRBJ1-5 | TRBD1 | TRBV7-2 | - | ASSLDQTGGGNQPQH
TRBJ2-1 | TRBD2 | TRBV2 | - | ASTATSVANEQF
TRBJ2-1 | - | TRBV4-2 | - | ASSQDLGANEQF
TRBJ1-5 | - | TRBV7-3 | - | ASSSGGGGNQPQH
TRBJ2-2 | TRBD2 | TRBV7-2 | - | ASSLVVGGAGELF
TRBJ1-2 | - | TRBV6-5 | once | ASSPSVQGYGYT
TRBJ1-2 | - | TRBV28 | - | ASSTQGRGYT
TRBJ2-1 | TRBD2 | TRBV5-4 | - | ASSLGLAGVYEQF
TRBJ1-1 | - | TRBV7-3 | - | ASSPGRDTEAF
TRBJ2-1 | - | TRBV5-6 | once | ASSLPGEQF